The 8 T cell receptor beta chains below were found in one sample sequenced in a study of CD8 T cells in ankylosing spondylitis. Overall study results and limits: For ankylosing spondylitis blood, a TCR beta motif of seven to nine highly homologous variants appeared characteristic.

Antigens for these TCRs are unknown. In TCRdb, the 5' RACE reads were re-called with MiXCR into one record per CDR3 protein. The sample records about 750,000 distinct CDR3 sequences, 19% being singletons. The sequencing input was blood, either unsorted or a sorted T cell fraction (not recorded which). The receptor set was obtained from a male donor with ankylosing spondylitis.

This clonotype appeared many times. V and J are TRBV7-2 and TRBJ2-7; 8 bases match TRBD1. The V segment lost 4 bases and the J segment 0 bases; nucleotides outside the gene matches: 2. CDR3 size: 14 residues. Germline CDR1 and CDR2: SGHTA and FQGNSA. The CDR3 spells CASSSTGASYEQYF. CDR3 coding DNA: TGTGCCAGCAGCTCGACAGGGGCCTCCTACGAGCAGTACTTC.

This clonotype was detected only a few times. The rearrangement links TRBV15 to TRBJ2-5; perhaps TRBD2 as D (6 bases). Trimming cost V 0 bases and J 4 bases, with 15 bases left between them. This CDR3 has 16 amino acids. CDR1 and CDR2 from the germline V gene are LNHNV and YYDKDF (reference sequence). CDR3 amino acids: CATSRDLPGEGETQYF. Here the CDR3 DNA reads TGTGCCACCAGCAGAGATCTTCCGGGAGAGGGAGAGACCCAGTACTTC. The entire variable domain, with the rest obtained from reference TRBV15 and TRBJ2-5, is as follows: DAMVIQNPRYQVTQFGKPVTLSCSQTLNHNVMYWYQQKSSQAPKLLFHYYDKDFNNEADTPDNFQSRRPNTSFCFLDIRSPGLGDTAMYLCATSRDLPGEGETQYFGPGTRLLVL.

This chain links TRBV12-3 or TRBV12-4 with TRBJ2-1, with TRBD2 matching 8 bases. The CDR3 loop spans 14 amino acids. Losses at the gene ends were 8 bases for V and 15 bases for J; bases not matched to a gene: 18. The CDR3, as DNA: TGTGCCAGCGGCTTGGCCCTTAAGCGGGAGAGAATGTTCTTC. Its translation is CASGLALKRERMFF.

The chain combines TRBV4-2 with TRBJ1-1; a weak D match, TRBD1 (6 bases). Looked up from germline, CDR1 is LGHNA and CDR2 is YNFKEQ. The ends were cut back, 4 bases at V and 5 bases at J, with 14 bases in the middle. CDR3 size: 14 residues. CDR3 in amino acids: CASSPPGAQTEAFF. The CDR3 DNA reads TGTGCCAGCAGCCCCCCGGGGGCGCAGACTGAAGCTTTCTTT.

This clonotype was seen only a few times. The CDR3 region is CSARGSHNEQFF. Written as DNA, the CDR3 is TGCAGTGCTAGGGGCAGCCACAATGAGCAGTTCTTC. The chain is built from TRBV20-1 and TRBJ2-1; the D is unclear. Trimming removed 3 bases at V and 5 bases at J, with 8 bases between. The germline V gene encodes CDR1 DFQATT and CDR2 SNEGSKA (reference sequence). CDR3 length equals 12 residues.

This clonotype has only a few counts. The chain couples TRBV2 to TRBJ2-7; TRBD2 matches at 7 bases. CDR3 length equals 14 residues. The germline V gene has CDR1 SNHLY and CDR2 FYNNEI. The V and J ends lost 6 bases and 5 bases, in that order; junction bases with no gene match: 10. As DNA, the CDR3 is TGTGCCAGCAGGTGGGCGGGAGCTGAAAACGAGCAGTACTTC. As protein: CASRWAGAENEQYF.

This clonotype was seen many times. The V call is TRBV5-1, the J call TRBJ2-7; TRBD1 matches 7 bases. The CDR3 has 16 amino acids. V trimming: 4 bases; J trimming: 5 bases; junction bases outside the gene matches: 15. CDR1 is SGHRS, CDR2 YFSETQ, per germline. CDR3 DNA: TGCGCCAGCAGCACGACAGGGCCCAATCCAACAAACGAGCAGTACTTC. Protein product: CASSTTGPNPTNEQYF. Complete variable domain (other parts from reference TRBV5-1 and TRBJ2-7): KAGVTQTPRYLIKTRGQQVTLSCSPISGHRSVSWYQQTPGQGLQFLFEYFSETQRNKGNFPGRFSGRQFSNSRSEMNVSTLELGDSALYLCASSTTGPNPTNEQYFGPGTRLTVT.

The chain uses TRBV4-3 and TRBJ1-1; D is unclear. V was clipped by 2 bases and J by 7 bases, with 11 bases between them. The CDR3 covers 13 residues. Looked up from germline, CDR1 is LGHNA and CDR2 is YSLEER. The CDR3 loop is CASSQLVGSEAFF. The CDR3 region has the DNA TGCGCCAGCAGCCAACTGGTGGGGAGTGAAGCTTTCTTT.